The rows below give T cell receptor beta chains drawn from one sample of a study of blood T cell repertoires in COVID-19. Here immunoSEQ multiplex PCR was the method, and the copy in TCRdb shows in-frame clones only, minus some. The repertoire holds 200,000 to 300,000 clones, with about 82% as singletons. The sequenced material came from peripheral blood. The receptor source for this set is a woman aged 80 or older with COVID-19, enrolled during active disease. The CDR3 runs from the conserved cysteine through the conserved F or W. The order of the fields is clone size, V gene, D gene, J gene, CDR3 length, CDR3 protein, CDR3 DNA. A D gene is named only where the DNA matches it firmly. Rows give clone size only sometimes, using once, few, many, or a class for an expanded clone.

.,TRBV4-2,TRBD2,TRBJ2-3,16,CASSQTAGGPTDTQYF,TGTGCCAGCAGCCAAACCGCGGGGGGGCCTACGGATACGCAGTATTTT
.,TRBV6-5,TRBD2,TRBJ2-1,15,CASSTTSGGYNEQFF,TGTGCCAGCAGCACGACTAGCGGGGGCTACAATGAGCAGTTCTTC
.,TRBV5-1,TRBD2,TRBJ2-1,16,CASSLQLAGGFNEQFF,TGCGCCAGCAGCCTACAACTAGCGGGGGGCTTCAATGAGCAGTTCTTC
.,TRBV5-1,TRBD2,TRBJ2-2,14,CASSLGLEGGELFF,TGCGCCAGCAGCCTCGGACTAGAGGGCGGGGAGCTGTTTTTT
.,TRBV28,.,TRBJ1-2,13,CASTLPEDYGYTF,TGTGCCAGCACCCTCCCGGAGGACTATGGCTACACCTTC
.,TRBV30,TRBD1,TRBJ1-1,13,CAWRSGGSTEAFF,TGTGCCTGGAGGTCAGGGGGTAGCACTGAAGCTTTCTTT
.,TRBV5-4,.,TRBJ2-5,13,CASSPDTQETQYF,TGTGCCAGCAGCCCTGACACCCAAGAGACCCAGTACTTC
.,TRBV25-1,TRBD1,TRBJ1-2,17,CASSAATGVLLNYGYTF,TGTGCCAGCAGTGCCGCGACAGGGGTCTTGCTTAACTATGGCTACACCTTC
.,TRBV3-1/TRBV3-2,.,TRBJ1-1,13,CASSPTRNTEAFF,TGTGCCAGCAGCCCGACACGGAACACTGAAGCTTTCTTT
once,TRBV15,.,TRBJ1-6,14,CATSRDYSNSPLHF,TGTGCCACCAGCAGAGATTACAGCAATTCACCCCTCCACTTT
.,TRBV9,TRBD2,TRBJ2-1,17,CASSVDSAGGYYNEQFF,TGTGCCAGCAGCGTAGATTCCGCGGGGGGGTACTACAATGAGCAGTTCTTC
.,TRBV10-3,.,TRBJ1-2,14,CAITHGGLNYGYTF,TGTGCCATCACGCACGGGGGGCTGAACTATGGCTACACCTTC
.,TRBV27,.,TRBJ1-5,15,CASSFSGGLGQPQHF,TGTGCCAGCAGTTTTTCGGGCGGGTTAGGTCAGCCCCAGCATTTT
.,TRBV20-1,TRBD1,TRBJ1-2,11,CSGQGAHGYTF,TGCAGTGGGCAGGGGGCTCATGGCTACACCTTC
.,TRBV5-4,.,TRBJ2-7,15,CASSLGSGGLYEQYF,TGTGCCAGCAGCTTGGGGTCAGGAGGTTTGTACGAGCAGTACTTC
.,TRBV5-1,.,TRBJ2-1,16,CASSPTGIETYNEQFF,TGCGCCAGCAGCCCTACAGGGATAGAAACCTACAATGAGCAGTTCTTC
.,TRBV11-3,.,TRBJ2-2,14,CASSLGLATGELFF,TGTGCCAGCAGCTTAGGACTCGCCACCGGGGAGCTGTTTTTT
.,TRBV4-1,.,TRBJ2-5,16,CASSQLTPEVGETQYF,TGCGCCAGCAGCCAGCTGACTCCCGAGGTTGGAGAGACCCAGTACTTC
.,TRBV27,TRBD1,TRBJ1-1,17,CASSLSGAGGSNTEAFF,TGTGCCAGCAGTTTATCGGGGGCAGGGGGCTCGAACACTGAAGCTTTCTTT
.,TRBV5-6,TRBD1,TRBJ1-6,16,CASSPTGFGPNSPLHF,TGTGCCAGCAGCCCGACAGGGTTTGGACCAAATTCACCCCTCCACTTT
.,TRBV7-2,TRBD1,TRBJ1-2,16,CASSLVDRGPRYGYTF,TGTGCCAGCAGCTTAGTGGACAGGGGGCCCCGCTATGGCTACACCTTC
.,TRBV28,.,TRBJ2-1,13,CASLDSAYNEQFF,TGTGCCAGTCTGGACAGCGCCTACAATGAGCAGTTCTTC
.,TRBV11-2,.,TRBJ1-1,12,CASSLARVEAFF,TGTGCCAGCAGCTTAGCGAGGGTCGAAGCTTTCTTT
.,TRBV5-1,TRBD1,TRBJ1-1,14,CASSLSTGDERAFF,TGCGCCAGCAGCCTCAGTACAGGGGACGAGCGTGCTTTCTTT
.,TRBV10-3,.,TRBJ1-2,15,CAISEGGAPDYGYTF,TGTGCCATCAGTGAGGGAGGGGCGCCTGACTATGGCTACACCTTC
.,TRBV19,TRBD1,TRBJ1-2,14,CASRGTGEDYGYTF,TGTGCCAGTAGGGGGACAGGGGAGGACTATGGCTACACCTTC
once,TRBV6-5,TRBD1,TRBJ1-4,14,CASSRDRANEKLFF,TGTGCCAGCAGTAGGGACAGAGCGAATGAAAAACTGTTTTTT
few,TRBV18,TRBD1,TRBJ1-6,14,CASSPTGGNSPLHF,TGTGCCAGCTCACCTACAGGGGGTAATTCACCCCTCCACTTT
.,TRBV19,TRBD2,TRBJ2-3,16,CASSIGAGGTTDTQYF,TGTGCCAGTAGTATCGGGGCGGGGGGTACGACAGATACGCAGTATTTT